Listed here is a single T cell receptor (beta chain). The antigen is not known. The sample belongs to a study of long-term antiretroviral therapy in people with HIV. Broader study findings: Repertoires looked antigen-experienced, with only a slight naive shift after ART. Diversity increased after ART yet remained lower than in transplant donor controls. No data on ART adherence, viral resistance or therapy changes.

A v3.0 immunoSEQ assay was performed at survey level. Clones were read by immunoSEQ multiplex PCR, and TCRdb kept only the in-frame ones, dropping some. The sample lists around 25,000 clones, 90% to 95% occurring once. Trimming left V 3 bases short and J 2 bases short, with 16 bases between. CDR1 and CDR2 (germline): SGHAT, FQDESV (reference sequence). The length of the CDR3 is 16 residues. The source is a woman aged 50 to 65 with HIV. The material was unsorted PBMCs, obtained around 4.7 years after starting antiretroviral therapy. The chain recombines TRBV11-1 with TRBJ1-1; D gene uncertain. CDR3 region: CASSFIRPGGNTEAFF. The CDR3 DNA reads TGTGCCAGCAGCTTTATTCGGCCAGGAGGTAACACTGAAGCTTTCTTT.